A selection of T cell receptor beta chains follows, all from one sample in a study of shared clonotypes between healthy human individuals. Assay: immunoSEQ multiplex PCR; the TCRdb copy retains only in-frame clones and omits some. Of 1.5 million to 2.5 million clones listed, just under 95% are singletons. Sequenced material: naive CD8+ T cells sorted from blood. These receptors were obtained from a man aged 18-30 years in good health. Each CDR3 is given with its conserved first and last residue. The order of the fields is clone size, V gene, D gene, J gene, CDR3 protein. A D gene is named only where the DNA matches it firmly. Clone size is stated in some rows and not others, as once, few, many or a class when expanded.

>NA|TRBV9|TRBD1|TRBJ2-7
CASGGQGPYEQYF
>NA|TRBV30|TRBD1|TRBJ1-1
CAWSTGTGATEAFF
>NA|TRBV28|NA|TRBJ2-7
CASSNTDRPYEQYF
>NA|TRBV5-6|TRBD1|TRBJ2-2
CASSLDRGYFGELFF
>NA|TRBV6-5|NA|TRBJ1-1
CASRFTVNTEAFF
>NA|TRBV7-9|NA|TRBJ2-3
CASSSALGGPTDTQYF
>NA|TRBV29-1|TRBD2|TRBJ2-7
CSVEDLASGSFEQYF
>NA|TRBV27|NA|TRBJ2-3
CASSWAGDLTQYF
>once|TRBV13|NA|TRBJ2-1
CASSFLNLEQFF
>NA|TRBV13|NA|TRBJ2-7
CASSLGNSYEQYF
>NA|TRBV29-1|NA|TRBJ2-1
CSVGMSNEQFF
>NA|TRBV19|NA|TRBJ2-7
CASSIAQSYEQYF
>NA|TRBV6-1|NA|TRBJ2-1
CASSERTATADEQFF
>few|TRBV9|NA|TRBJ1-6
CASGTSEGADSPLHF
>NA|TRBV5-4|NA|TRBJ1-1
CASSPRSNTEAFF
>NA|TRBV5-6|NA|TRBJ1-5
CASSFGRSNQPQHF
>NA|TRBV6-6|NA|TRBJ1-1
CASSHIPGDPEAFF
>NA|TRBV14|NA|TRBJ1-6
CASSRTRGVNSPLHF
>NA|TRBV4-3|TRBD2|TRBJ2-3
CASSQDGAGEGDTQYF